Below are 13 T cell receptor beta chains sequenced from a single sample in a study of blood T cell repertoires in COVID-19. Produced via immunoSEQ multiplex PCR; TCRdb's table is partial and in-frame only. The sample includes approximately 79,000 clones, around 89% of them seen just once. Sequencing used peripheral blood. These receptors were taken from a man in his sixties with acute or convalescent COVID-19.

This rearrangement joins TRBV3-1 (or the pseudogene TRBV3-2) to TRBJ1-1; maybe TRBD1 (6 bases). Germline assignment: CDR1 LGHDT and CDR2 YNNKEL (reference sequence). The V end lost 8 bases, the J end lost 1 base, and 20 bases lay between the germline ends. The CDR3 totals 16 residues. CDR3 residues: CASGLLIGGENTEAFF. In DNA form, the CDR3 reads TGTGCCAGCGGTCTTCTAATAGGGGGGGAGAACACTGAAGCTTTCTTT.

This sequence joins TRBV6-1 and TRBJ1-4, with 10 bases matching TRBD1. CDR1 and CDR2 (germline): MNHNS, SASEGT. V was pared by 3 bases and J by 2 bases, with 3 bases of the junction left unmatched. The CDR3 is 16 residues long. CDR3 in amino acids: CASSEGQGPTNEKLFF. CDR3 bases: TGTGCCAGCAGTGAGGGACAGGGGCCCACTAATGAAAAACTGTTTTTT.

This clone was found a few times. The V gene is TRBV19, the J gene TRBJ2-1, with 11 bases fitting TRBD2. This CDR3 is 14 amino acids long. Trimming removed 6 bases from V and 6 bases from J; junction bases left unmatched: 4. The germline gives CDR1 LNHDA, CDR2 SQIVND (reference sequence). For the CDR3, the DNA is TGTGCCAGTAGAAGACTAGCGGGACTCAATGAGCAGTTCTTC. It codes for CASRRLAGLNEQFF.

The chain recombines TRBV7-9 with TRBJ1-1; no clear D gene. V lost 1 base and J 1 base, leaving 10 bases between the germline ends. Germline assignment: CDR1 SEHNR and CDR2 FQNEAQ (reference sequence). The CDR3 runs 15 residues. CDR3 in amino acids: CASSLVGRENTEAFF. The CDR3 region has the DNA TGTGCCAGCAGCTTAGTGGGCAGAGAGAACACTGAAGCTTTCTTT.

This clone was seen only once. J is TRBJ2-7 and V is TRBV5-1; 7 bases line up with TRBD1. Unmatched junction bases numbered 8, after V lost 4 bases and J lost 4 bases. Germline V gene lookup returns CDR1 SGHRS and CDR2 YFSETQ. CDR3 length: 14 amino acids. This CDR3 is CASSLQGNPYEQYF. Written as DNA, the CDR3 is TGCGCCAGCAGCCTACAGGGGAATCCTTACGAGCAGTACTTC.

This chain connects TRBV5-4 to TRBJ2-2, with D possibly TRBD1 on 5 matching bases. Germline-derived CDR1 and CDR2 are SGHNT and YYREEE (reference sequence). The CDR3 is 16 amino acids. Between the trimmed V and J ends, which lost 0 bases and 4 bases, there was a span of 13 bases. Written as DNA, the CDR3 is TGTGCCAGCAGCTTGGAGTTTGGGGCCAGCACCGGGGAGCTGTTTTTT. Protein product: CASSLEFGASTGELFF.

The genes are TRBV5-1 and TRBJ2-5; the D gene is possibly TRBD2 (5 bases). Per the germline V gene, CDR1 is SGHRS and CDR2 is YFSETQ. There are 14 residues in the CDR3. Trimming stripped 0 bases from V and 2 bases from J, with 8 bases between. CDR3 sequence (DNA): TGCGCCAGCAGCTTGGTTGGAGGACAAGAGACCCAGTACTTC. Amino acid sequence: CASSLVGGQETQYF.

This clone was observed once. The gene calls are TRBV9 and TRBJ1-1; tentatively, D is TRBD1 (5 bases). Germline loops: CDR1 SGDLS, CDR2 YYNGEE. The V end was cut by 2 bases, the J end by 4 bases, with 15 bases between. This CDR3 has 15 amino acids. The CDR3 loop reads CASSVQVDGGTEAFF. CDR3 bases: TGTGCCAGCAGCGTCCAGGTTGACGGGGGCACTGAAGCTTTCTTT.

V usage is TRBV5-1 and J usage is TRBJ1-3; 8 bases are shared with TRBD1. The CDR3 totals 16 residues. Germline-derived CDR1 and CDR2 are SGHRS and YFSETQ. V shed 2 bases, J shed 7 bases, and the junction held 11 bases outside the gene matches. DNA for the CDR3: TGCGCCAGCAGCTTAACCCCAACAGGGGGAACGAACACCATATATTTT. It encodes CASSLTPTGGTNTIYF.

Only a few counts were recorded for this clone. The J gene is TRBJ2-7, the V gene TRBV27; 10 bases fit TRBD1. Germline assignment: CDR1 MNHEY and CDR2 SMNVEV (reference sequence). This CDR3 has 15 amino acids. V was pared by 7 bases and J by 2 bases, with 8 bases of the junction left unmatched. The chain's CDR3 is CASMWSGQGAYEQYF. CDR3 DNA: TGTGCCAGCATGTGGAGTGGACAGGGGGCCTACGAGCAGTACTTC.

The chain links TRBV5-6 to TRBJ1-2, with D possibly TRBD1 on 5 matching bases. CDR3 length: 13 amino acids. CDR1 and CDR2 (germline): SGHDT, YYEEEE. Trimming cost V 0 bases and J 8 bases, with 11 bases left between them. The CDR3 DNA sequence: TGTGCCAGCAGCTTGGCTCAGGGAAGCGGCTACACCTTC. Its translation is CASSLAQGSGYTF.

The chain uses TRBV28 and TRBJ2-1; TRBD2 matches at 7 bases. CDR1 MDHEN and CDR2 SYDVKM come from the germline V gene. The CDR3 is 12 amino acids. V shed 8 bases and J 6 bases; nucleotides not matched to a gene: 4. CDR3 sequence reads: CASHTGGNEQFF. In nucleotides, the CDR3 is TGTGCCAGCCACACGGGAGGCAATGAGCAGTTCTTC.

This chain joins TRBV3-1 (or the pseudogene TRBV3-2) and TRBJ2-7; D remains unclear. Germline-derived CDR1 and CDR2 are LGHDT and YNNKEL (reference sequence). Trimming removed 1 base from V and 5 bases from J, with 9 bases in between. The CDR3 runs 13 residues. DNA for the CDR3: TGTGCCAGCAGCCAAGGGGCAGCCCACGAGCAGTACTTC. This translates into CASSQGAAHEQYF.